This T cell receptor beta chain stems from a study of blood T cell repertoires in COVID-19. The V gene lost 4 bases and the J gene lost 2 bases, with 7 bases spanning the gap. The CDR3 is 13 residues long. In germline, CDR1 is SGHNT, CDR2 YYREEE (reference sequence). This clone has a single count. Only in-frame clones appear in the TCRdb table, and some are missing; sequencing was by immunoSEQ multiplex PCR. The repertoire has around 120,000 clones, under 95% of them found once; the top ten carry about 4.6%. The chain employs TRBV5-4 and TRBJ1-5; D call uncertain. The material sequenced was peripheral blood. This receptor was obtained from a man between 60 and 75 years old with COVID-19, enrolled during active disease. In DNA, the CDR3 is TGTGCCAGCAGCCAGGTTGGCAATCAGCCCCAGCATTTT. As protein: CASSQVGNQPQHF. The variable domain in full, with the rest retrieved from reference TRBV5-4 and TRBJ1-5, is ETGVTQSPTHLIKTRGQQVTLRCSSQSGHNTVSWYQQALGQGPQFIFQYYREEENGRGNFPPRFSGLQFPNYSSELNVNALELDDSALYLCASSQVGNQPQHFGDGTRLSIL.